One and the same sample provided the 4 T cell receptor beta chains below, sequenced in a study of a mutant IDH1 vaccine in newly diagnosed glioma. The antigens for these receptors are not known. Indicated time point: week 11, during vaccination. Doses of 300 ug of mutant IDH1 20-mer peptide were given with topical imiquimod. Profiling relied on immunoSEQ multiplex PCR, and the TCRdb table lists in-frame clones only, not all of them. The data show 120,000 or so clones, around 77% seen once. The sample consisted of PBMCs, taken from a glioma patient whose treatment included an IDH1 peptide vaccine. The source is a middle-aged man with glioma.

The CDR3 region is CASSLGQGGARQQYF. Here the CDR3 DNA reads TGCGCCAGCAGCTTGGGACAGGGAGGTGCGAGACAGCAGTACTTC. The chain recombines TRBV5-1 with TRBJ2-7; possible D gene TRBD1, 7 bases. The germline CDR1 and CDR2 sequences are SGHRS and YFSETQ. The CDR3 has 15 residues. Trimming removed 0 bases from V and 8 bases from J, with 18 bases in between.

The genes are TRBV15 and TRBJ1-4; D is uncertain. From germline, CDR1 is LNHNV and CDR2 YYDKDF (reference sequence). The CDR3 loop spans 14 amino acids. The V gene lost 0 bases and the J gene lost 12 bases, with 14 bases spanning the gap. The CDR3, as DNA: TGTGCCACCAGCAGAGATTTGGATATCGAGCAACTGTTTTTT. Translated, it gives CATSRDLDIEQLFF.

The chain is built from TRBV6-5 and TRBJ2-2, with 11 positions matching TRBD2. This CDR3 spans 16 amino acids. The trim removed 2 bases at V and 6 bases at J, leaving 5 bases unmatched. The germline gives CDR1 MNHEY, CDR2 SVGAGI. CDR3 in DNA: TGTGCCAGCAGTTACGGTTTAGCGGGAGGGTCCGGGGAGCTGTTTTTT. Translating it yields CASSYGLAGGSGELFF.

The gene calls are TRBV5-6 and TRBJ1-1; no clear D. The V end lost 7 bases, the J end lost 1 base, and 8 bases lay between the germline ends. The CDR3 is 12 amino acids. Germline values: CDR1 SGHDT, CDR2 YYEEEE. The CDR3 here is CASARPNTEAFF. The CDR3 DNA reads TGTGCCAGCGCCCGACCGAACACTGAAGCTTTCTTT.